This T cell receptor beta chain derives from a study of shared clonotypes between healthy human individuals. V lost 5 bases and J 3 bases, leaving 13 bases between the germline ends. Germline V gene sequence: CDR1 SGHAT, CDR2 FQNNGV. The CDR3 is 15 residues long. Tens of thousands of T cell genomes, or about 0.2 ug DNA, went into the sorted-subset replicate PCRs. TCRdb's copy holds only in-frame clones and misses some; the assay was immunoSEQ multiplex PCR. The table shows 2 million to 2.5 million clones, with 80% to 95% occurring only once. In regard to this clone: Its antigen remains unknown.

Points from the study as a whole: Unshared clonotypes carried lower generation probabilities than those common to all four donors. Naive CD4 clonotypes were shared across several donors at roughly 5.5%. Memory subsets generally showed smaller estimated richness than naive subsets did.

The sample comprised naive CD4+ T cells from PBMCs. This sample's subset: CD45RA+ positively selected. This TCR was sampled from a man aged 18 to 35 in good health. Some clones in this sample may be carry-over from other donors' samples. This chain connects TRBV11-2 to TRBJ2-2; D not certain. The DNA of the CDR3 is TGTGCCAGCAGCATAAGGGTAATTGACACCGGGGAGCTGTTTTTT. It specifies CASSIRVIDTGELFF.